These 9 T cell receptor beta chains were sequenced from one sample in a study of shared clonotypes between healthy human individuals. The assay was immunoSEQ multiplex PCR, and TCRdb's table has in-frame clones only and misses some. The data show 2 million to 2.5 million clones, 85% to 95% seen once. Sequencing was done on a sample of naive CD4+ T cells from PBMCs. Specified subset: CD45RA+ positively selected. The receptor source for this set is a man aged 18 to 35 in good health. Some clones in this sample may be carry-over from other donors' samples.

This clone was seen a single time. V gene TRBV30 combines with J gene TRBJ2-6, with D perhaps matching TRBD1 (5 bases). Germline V lookup: CDR1 GTSNPN, CDR2 SVGIG (reference sequence). Trimming left V 0 bases short and J 0 bases short, with 6 bases between. This CDR3 region has 15 residues. The CDR3 sequence: CAWSVDSSGANVLTF. The CDR3 DNA reads as TGTGCCTGGAGTGTAGACAGCTCTGGGGCCAACGTCCTGACTTTC.

The rearrangement joins TRBV6-5 to TRBJ1-4, with 9 nucleotides matching TRBD1. The CDR3 loop spans 14 amino acids. Germline V gene data show CDR1 as MNHEY and CDR2 as SVGAGI. V trimming: 6 bases; J trimming: 7 bases; junction bases outside the gene matches: 6. The CDR3 here is CASSLYRGREKLFF. The CDR3 nucleotides are TGTGCCAGCAGCCTCTACAGGGGGCGTGAAAAACTGTTTTTT.

This clone appeared a single time. J is TRBJ1-2 and V is TRBV2; D might be TRBD1 (6 bases). Germline V CDR1 and CDR2: SNHLY, FYNNEI. V lost 1 base and J 4 bases, leaving 16 bases between the germline ends. This CDR3 has 16 amino acids. This CDR3 reads CASSEEGGYSVYGYTF. DNA of the CDR3: TGTGCCAGCAGTGAAGAGGGGGGTTACAGTGTCTATGGCTACACCTTC.

To note about this clone: In the same sample, other DNA sequences code for this CDR3. The V and J genes are TRBV5-1 and TRBJ1-2; D unclear. The CDR3 has 14 residues. Germline CDR1 reads SGHRS; CDR2 reads YFSETQ. Trimming pared 0 bases from V and 2 bases from J, leaving 8 bases between. CDR3 sequence reads: CASSLDARNYGYTF. CDR3 nucleotides: TGCGCCAGCAGCTTGGACGCCCGAAACTATGGCTACACCTTC.

About this clone itself: At the DNA level, this CDR3 is encoded by other sequences in the same sample as well. The J gene is TRBJ2-5, the V gene TRBV5-1; D uncertain. CDR3 length: 14 residues. Deletions cut 4 bases from V and 0 bases from J, with 10 bases between. The germline CDR1 and CDR2 sequences are SGHRS and YFSETQ. CDR3 DNA: TGCGCCAGCAGCCTGGTGTCGTACCAAGAGACCCAGTACTTC. Its protein product is CASSLVSYQETQYF.

This clone was detected only once. The genes are TRBV23-1 and TRBJ2-7; D unclear. TRBV23-1 qualifies as an ORF whose function is uncertain. This CDR3 has 13 residues. V lost 6 bases to trimming and J lost 0 bases, with 9 bases between them. This CDR3 is CASRLGNSYEQYF. DNA for the CDR3: TGCGCCAGCAGGCTAGGCAACTCCTACGAGCAGTACTTC.

This chain connects TRBV19 to TRBJ2-1; 10 nucleotides align to TRBD2. V gave up 6 bases and J gave up 10 bases; unmatched junction bases: 12. CDR1 and CDR2 (germline): LNHDA, SQIVND (reference sequence). This CDR3 has 15 residues. The CDR3 region is CASSRLAGGIVEQFF. In nucleotides, the CDR3 is TGTGCCAGTAGCCGACTAGCGGGTGGGATCGTAGAGCAGTTCTTC.

The chain employs TRBV7-3 and TRBJ2-3; D possibly matches TRBD1 or TRBD2 (6 bases each). The germline V and J ends were trimmed by 2 bases and 5 bases, with 11 bases remaining between them. Looked up from germline, CDR1 is SGHTA and CDR2 is FQGTGA. The CDR3 extends over 14 amino acids. The CDR3 DNA reads TGTGCCAGCAGCTTAGAGGGGGGTGTAGATACGCAGTATTTT. It is translated as CASSLEGGVDTQYF.

The chain employs TRBV11-3 and TRBJ2-3; D tentatively reads TRBD1 or TRBD2 (5 bases each). The CDR3 is 16 amino acids. Trimming pared 5 bases from V and 2 bases from J, leaving 17 bases between. CDR1 and CDR2 from the germline V gene are SGHNT and YENEEA. CDR3 nucleotides: TGTGCCAGCAGCGTAGGTGTCCGGGACCACACAGATACGCAGTATTTT. As protein: CASSVGVRDHTDTQYF.